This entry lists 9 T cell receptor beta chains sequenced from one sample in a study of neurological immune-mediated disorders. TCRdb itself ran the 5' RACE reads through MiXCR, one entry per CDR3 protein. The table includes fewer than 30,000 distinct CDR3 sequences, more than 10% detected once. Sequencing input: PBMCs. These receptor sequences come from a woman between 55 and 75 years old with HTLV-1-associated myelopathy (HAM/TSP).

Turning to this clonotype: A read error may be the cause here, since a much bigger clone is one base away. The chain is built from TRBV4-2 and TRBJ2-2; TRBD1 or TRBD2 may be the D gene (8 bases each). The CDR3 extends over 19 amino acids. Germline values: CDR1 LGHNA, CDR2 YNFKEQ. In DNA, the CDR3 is TGTGTCAGCAGCCAAGCGCAGGGGGCTAGCGGGCCGAACACCGGGGAGCTGTTTTTT. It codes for CVSSQAQGASGPNTGELFF.

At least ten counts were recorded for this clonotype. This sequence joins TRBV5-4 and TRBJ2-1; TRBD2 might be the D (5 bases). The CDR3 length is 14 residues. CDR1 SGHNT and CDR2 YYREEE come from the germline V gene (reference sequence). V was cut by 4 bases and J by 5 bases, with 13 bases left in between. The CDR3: CASSHPLGDNEQFF. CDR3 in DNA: TGTGCCAGCAGCCATCCACTAGGAGACAATGAGCAGTTCTTC. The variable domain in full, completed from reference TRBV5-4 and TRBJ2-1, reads ETGVTQSPTHLIKTRGQQVTLRCSSQSGHNTVSWYQQALGQGPQFIFQYYREEENGRGNFPPRFSGLQFPNYSSELNVNALELDDSALYLCASSHPLGDNEQFFGPGTRLTVL.

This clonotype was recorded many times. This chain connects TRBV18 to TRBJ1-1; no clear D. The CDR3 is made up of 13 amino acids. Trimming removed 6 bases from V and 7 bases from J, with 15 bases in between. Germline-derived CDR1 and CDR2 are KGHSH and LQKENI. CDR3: CASSNQKHGEAFF. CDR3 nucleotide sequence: TGTGCCAGCTCCAACCAAAAGCACGGTGAAGCTTTCTTT.

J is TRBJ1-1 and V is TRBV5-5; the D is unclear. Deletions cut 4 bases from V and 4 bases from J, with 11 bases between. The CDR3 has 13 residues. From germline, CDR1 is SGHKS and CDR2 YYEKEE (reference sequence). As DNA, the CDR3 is TGTGCCAGCAGCCCAGCCCGGACCACTGAAGCTTTCTTT. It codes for CASSPARTTEAFF.

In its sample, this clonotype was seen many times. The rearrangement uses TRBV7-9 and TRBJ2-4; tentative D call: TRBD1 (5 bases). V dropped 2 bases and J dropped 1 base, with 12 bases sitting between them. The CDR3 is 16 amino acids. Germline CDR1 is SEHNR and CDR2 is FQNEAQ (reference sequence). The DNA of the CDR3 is TGTGCCAGCAGCTTATTGTCAGGGAAGGCCAAAAACATTCAGTACTTC. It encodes CASSLLSGKAKNIQYF.

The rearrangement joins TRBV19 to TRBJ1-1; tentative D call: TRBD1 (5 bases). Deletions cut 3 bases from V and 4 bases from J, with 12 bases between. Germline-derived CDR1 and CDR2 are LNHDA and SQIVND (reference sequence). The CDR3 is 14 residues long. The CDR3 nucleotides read TGTGCCAGTAGTATCCCAGGGTGGAGCACTGAAGCTTTCTTT. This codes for CASSIPGWSTEAFF. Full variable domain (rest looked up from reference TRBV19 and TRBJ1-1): DGGITQSPKYLFRKEGQNVTLSCEQNLNHDAMYWYRQDPGQGLRLIYYSQIVNDFQKGDIAEGYSVSREKKESFPLTVTSAQKNPTAFYLCASSIPGWSTEAFFGQGTRLTVV.

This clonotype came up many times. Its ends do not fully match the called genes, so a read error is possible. CDR3 amino acids: CASTYRVRDVTEAFF. CDR3 in DNA: TGTGCCAGCACTTACCGAGTCAGGGATGTCACTGAAGCTTTCTTT. The chain carries TRBV6-5 and TRBJ1-1; tentative D call: TRBD1 (5 bases). CDR3 size: 15 residues. Germline V CDR1 and CDR2: MNHEY, SVGAGI.

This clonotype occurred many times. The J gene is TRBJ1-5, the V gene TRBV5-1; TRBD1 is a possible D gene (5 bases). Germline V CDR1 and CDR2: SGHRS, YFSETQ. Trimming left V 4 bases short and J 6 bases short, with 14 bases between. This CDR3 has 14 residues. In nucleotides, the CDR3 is TGCGCCAGCAGCCCAACAAACACAGGTCAGCCCCAGCATTTT. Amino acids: CASSPTNTGQPQHF.

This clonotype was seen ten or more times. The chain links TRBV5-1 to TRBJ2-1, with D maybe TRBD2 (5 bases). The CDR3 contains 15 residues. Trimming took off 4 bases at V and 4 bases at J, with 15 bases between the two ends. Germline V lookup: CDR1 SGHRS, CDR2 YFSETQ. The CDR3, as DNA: TGCGCCAGCAGCCGGGGATCTAATGAATACAATGAGCAGTTCTTC. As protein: CASSRGSNEYNEQFF.